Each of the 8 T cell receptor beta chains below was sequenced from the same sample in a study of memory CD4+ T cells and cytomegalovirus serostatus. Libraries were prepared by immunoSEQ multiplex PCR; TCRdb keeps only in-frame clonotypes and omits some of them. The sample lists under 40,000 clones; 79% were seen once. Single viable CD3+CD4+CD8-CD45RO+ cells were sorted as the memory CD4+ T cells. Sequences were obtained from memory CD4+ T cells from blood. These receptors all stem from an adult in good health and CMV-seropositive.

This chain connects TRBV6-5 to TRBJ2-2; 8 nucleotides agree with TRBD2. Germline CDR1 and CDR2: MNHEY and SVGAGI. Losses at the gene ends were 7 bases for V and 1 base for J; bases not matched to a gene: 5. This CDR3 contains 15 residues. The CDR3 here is CASKAGGLNTGELFF. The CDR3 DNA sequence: TGTGCCAGCAAGGCGGGGGGCTTGAACACCGGGGAGCTGTTTTTT.

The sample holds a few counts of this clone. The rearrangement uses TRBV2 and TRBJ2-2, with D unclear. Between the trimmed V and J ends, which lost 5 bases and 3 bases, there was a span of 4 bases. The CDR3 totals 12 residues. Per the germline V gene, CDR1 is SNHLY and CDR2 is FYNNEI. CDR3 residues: CASSSYTGELFF. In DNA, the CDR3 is TGTGCCAGCAGTTCCTACACCGGGGAGCTGTTTTTT.

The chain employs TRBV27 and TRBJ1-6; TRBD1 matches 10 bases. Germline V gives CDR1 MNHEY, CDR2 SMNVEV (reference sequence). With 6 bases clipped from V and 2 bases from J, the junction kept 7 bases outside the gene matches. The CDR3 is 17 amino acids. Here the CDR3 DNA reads TGTGCCAGCAGAACTGGGACAGGGGTCACCTATAATTCACCCCTCCACTTT. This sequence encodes CASRTGTGVTYNSPLHF.

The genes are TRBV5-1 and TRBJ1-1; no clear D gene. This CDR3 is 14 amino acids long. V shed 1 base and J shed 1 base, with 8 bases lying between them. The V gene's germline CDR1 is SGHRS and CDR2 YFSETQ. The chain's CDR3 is CASSLLWGNTEAFF. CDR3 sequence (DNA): TGCGCCAGCAGCTTGCTCTGGGGGAACACTGAAGCTTTCTTT.

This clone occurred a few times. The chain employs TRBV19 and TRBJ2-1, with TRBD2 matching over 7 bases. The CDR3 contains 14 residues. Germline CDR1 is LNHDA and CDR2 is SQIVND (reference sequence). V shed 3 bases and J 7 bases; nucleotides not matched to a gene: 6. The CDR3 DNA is TGTGCCAGTAGTATCCAGCGGGATTTAAATGAGCAGTTCTTC. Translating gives CASSIQRDLNEQFF.

CDR3 sequence reads: CASSQRHREQDGNQPQHF. The CDR3, as DNA: TGTGCCAGCAGCCAAAGGCATAGGGAACAGGATGGCAATCAGCCCCAGCATTTT. The chain couples TRBV4-2 to TRBJ1-5, with TRBD1 as a possible D gene (5 bases). This CDR3 is built from 18 residues. Trimming left V 2 bases short and J 2 bases short, with 19 bases between. Germline CDR1 and CDR2: LGHNA and YNFKEQ.

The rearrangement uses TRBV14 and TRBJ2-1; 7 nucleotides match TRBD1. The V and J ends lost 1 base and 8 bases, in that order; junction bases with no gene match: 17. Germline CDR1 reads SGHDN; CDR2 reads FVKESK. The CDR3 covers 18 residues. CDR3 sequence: CASSQGVNRQGSMDEQFF. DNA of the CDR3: TGTGCCAGCAGCCAAGGAGTGAATCGACAGGGAAGTATGGATGAGCAGTTCTTC. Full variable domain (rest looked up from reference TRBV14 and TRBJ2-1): EAGVTQFPSHSVIEKGQTVTLRCDPISGHDNLYWYRRVMGKEIKFLLHFVKESKQDESGMPNNRFLAERTGGTYSTLKVQPAELEDSGVYFCASSQGVNRQGSMDEQFFGPGTRLTVL.

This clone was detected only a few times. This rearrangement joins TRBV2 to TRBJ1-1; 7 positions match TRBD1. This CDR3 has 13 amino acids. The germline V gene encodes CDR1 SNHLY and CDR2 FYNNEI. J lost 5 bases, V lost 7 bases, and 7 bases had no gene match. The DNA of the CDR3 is TGTGCCAGCATCAAGGACAGGAGGACTGAAGCTTTCTTT. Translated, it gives CASIKDRRTEAFF.